The clone carrying this T cell receptor (beta chain) was seen once. As yet, its antigen is unknown. The V end was cut by 2 bases, the J end by 3 bases, with 3 bases between. The CDR3 contains 12 residues. Germline lookup yields CDR1 MDHEN and CDR2 SYDVKM. The source of the sample is a study of radiation and T cells in renal cell carcinoma. Broader study findings: No pretreatment tumor biopsies were available for baseline clonotypes.

Clones were sequenced by immunoSEQ multiplex PCR, and TCRdb holds only the in-frame ones, with some missing. This sample yields some 150,000 clones, of which about 88% are seen a single time; 17% belongs to the top ten. Time point described: blood 4 weeks post-SBRT, at nephrectomy. Described treatment: 15 Gy SBRT to primary tumor, nephrectomy 4 weeks later. Nephrectomy followed 15 Gy stereotactic body radiation by 4 weeks. Clear cell pathology was present in this patient's renal cell carcinoma. The genes are TRBV28 and TRBJ2-3, with no clear D. Sequencing used blood, obtained from a patient whose treatment included radiotherapy and nephrectomy. The sequence was collected from a woman in her forties or fifties with renal cell carcinoma. CDR3 coding DNA: TGTGCCAGCAGTTTAGGAACAGATACGCAGTATTTT. As protein: CASSLGTDTQYF.